Described below is a single T cell receptor (beta chain) sequence and its context. Its antigen is not known. This CDR3 contains 16 residues. The germline V gene has CDR1 KGHDR and CDR2 SFDVKD. V was trimmed by 4 bases and J by 6 bases, leaving 15 bases between them. The data were taken from a study of T-cell memory formation after mild COVID-19. Study overall: Clustering of TCRs was largely donor specific.

Notes on the study in general: The study found balanced CD4/CD8 in clones contracting day 15 to 85 and a CD4+ lean in later expanders.

Researchers used 5'RACE with constant-segment primers to make TCR alpha and TCR beta cDNA libraries that carry sample barcodes and UMIs. MiXCR was run by TCRdb on the 5' RACE reads, yielding one entry per CDR3 protein. The sample has 250,000 to 400,000 distinct CDR3 sequences, roughly 13% seen once. The sequence was obtained from a man younger than 35 who had mild COVID-19 (a few samples of this study predate the infection). Cell type and time point are not known. The gene calls are TRBV24-1 and TRBJ1-6, with D unclear. The source material was PBMCs or a T cell subset sorted from them (not recorded which). CDR3 nucleotide sequence: TGTGCCACCAGTGACCACCGGACGGGGAGTAATTCACCCCTCCACTTT. Its protein is CATSDHRTGSNSPLHF.